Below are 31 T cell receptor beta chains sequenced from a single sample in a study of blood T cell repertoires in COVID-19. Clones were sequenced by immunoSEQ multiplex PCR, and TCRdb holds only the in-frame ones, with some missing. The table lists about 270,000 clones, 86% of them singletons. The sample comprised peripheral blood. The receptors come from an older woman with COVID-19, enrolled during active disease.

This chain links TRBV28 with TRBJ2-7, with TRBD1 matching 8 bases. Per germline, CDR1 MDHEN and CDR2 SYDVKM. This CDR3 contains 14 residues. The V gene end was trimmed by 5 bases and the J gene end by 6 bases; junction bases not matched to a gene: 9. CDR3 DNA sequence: TGTGCCAGCAGTCTTTGGGGGACAGGTTCCGAGCAGTACTTC. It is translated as CASSLWGTGSEQYF.

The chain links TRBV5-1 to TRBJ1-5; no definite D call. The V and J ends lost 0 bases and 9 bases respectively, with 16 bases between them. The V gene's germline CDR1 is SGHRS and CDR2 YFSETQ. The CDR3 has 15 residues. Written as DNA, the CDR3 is TGCGCCAGCAGCTTGGACCCGCTGGGCAAGGCGCCCCAGCATTTT. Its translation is CASSLDPLGKAPQHF.

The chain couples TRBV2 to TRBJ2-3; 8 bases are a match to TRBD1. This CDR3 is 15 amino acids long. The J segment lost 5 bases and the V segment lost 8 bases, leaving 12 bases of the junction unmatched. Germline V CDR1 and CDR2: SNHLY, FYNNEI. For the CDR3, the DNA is TGTGCCAGCTCGCTCCAGGGGGCTGCAAAAGATACGCAGTATTTT. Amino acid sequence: CASSLQGAAKDTQYF.

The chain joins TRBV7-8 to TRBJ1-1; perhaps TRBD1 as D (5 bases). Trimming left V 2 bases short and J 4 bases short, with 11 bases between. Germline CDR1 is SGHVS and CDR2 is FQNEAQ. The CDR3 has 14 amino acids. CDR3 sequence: CASSLKGEGTEAFF. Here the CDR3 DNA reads TGTGCCAGCAGCTTAAAAGGGGAGGGCACTGAAGCTTTCTTT.

The CDR3 region has the DNA TGTGCCAGCAGTGACCATACTAGCGGGACGCTCCACAATGAGCAGTACTTC. Encoded protein: CASSDHTSGTLHNEQYF. The chain uses TRBV6-1 and TRBJ2-7; 10 positions match TRBD2. The CDR3 spans 17 residues. J was trimmed by 7 bases and V by 3 bases; bases with no gene match: 15. Germline assignment: CDR1 MNHNS and CDR2 SASEGT.

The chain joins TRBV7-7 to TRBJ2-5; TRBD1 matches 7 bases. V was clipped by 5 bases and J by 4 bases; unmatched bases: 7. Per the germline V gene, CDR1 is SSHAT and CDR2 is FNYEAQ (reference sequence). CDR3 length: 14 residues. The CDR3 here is CASSPTGVGETQYF. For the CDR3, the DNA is TGTGCCAGCAGCCCAACAGGGGTCGGAGAGACCCAGTACTTC.

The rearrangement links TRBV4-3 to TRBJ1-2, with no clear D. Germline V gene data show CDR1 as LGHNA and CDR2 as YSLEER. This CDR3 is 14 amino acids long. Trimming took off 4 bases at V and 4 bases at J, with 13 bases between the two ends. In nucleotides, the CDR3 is TGCGCCAGCAGCCCGGGGATACAAGCCTATGGCTACACCTTC. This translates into CASSPGIQAYGYTF.

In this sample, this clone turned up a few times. CDR3 loop: CSVRESNQPQHF. The DNA of the CDR3 is TGCAGCGTTCGGGAGAGCAATCAGCCCCAGCATTTT. The gene calls are TRBV29-1 and TRBJ1-5; D ambiguous. CDR1 SQVTM and CDR2 ANQGSEA come from the germline V gene. CDR3 length: 12 amino acids. The ends were cut back, 5 bases at V and 1 base at J, with 6 bases in the middle.

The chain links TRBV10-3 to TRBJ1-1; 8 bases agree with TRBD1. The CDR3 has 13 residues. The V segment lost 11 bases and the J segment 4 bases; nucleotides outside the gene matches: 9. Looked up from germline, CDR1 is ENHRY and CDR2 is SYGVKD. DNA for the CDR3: TGTGCCTCTCGGACAGGGACGGCCACTGAAGCTTTCTTT. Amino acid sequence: CASRTGTATEAFF.

The CDR3 sequence: CASGLQRGDTYEQYF. In DNA form, the CDR3 reads TGTGCCAGCGGCCTCCAGCGGGGGGATACCTACGAGCAGTACTTC. V is TRBV11-2 and J is TRBJ2-7, with 9 positions matching TRBD2. V shed 8 bases and J 2 bases; nucleotides not matched to a gene: 10. The germline V gene has CDR1 SGHAT and CDR2 FQNNGV. This CDR3 is 15 amino acids long.

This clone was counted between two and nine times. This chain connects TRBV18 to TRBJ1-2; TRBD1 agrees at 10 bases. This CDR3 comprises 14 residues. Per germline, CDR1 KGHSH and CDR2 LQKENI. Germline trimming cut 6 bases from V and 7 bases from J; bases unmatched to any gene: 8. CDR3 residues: CASSEDRGEGGYTF. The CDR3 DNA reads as TGTGCCAGCTCGGAGGACAGGGGGGAAGGTGGCTACACCTTC.

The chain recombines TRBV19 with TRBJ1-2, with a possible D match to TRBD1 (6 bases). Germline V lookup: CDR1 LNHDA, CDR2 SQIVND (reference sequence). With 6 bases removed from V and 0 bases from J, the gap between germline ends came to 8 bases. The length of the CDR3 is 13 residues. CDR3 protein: CASSRTANYGYTF. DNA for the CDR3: TGTGCCAGTAGCAGGACAGCTAACTATGGCTACACCTTC.

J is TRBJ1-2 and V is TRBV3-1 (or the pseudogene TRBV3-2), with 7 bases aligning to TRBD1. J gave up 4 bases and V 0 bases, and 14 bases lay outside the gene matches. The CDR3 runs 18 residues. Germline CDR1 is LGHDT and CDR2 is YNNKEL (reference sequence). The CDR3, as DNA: TGTGCCAGCAGCCAAGAAGTCCCCCGGACAGGATCCGGCTATGGCTACACCTTC. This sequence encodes CASSQEVPRTGSGYGYTF.

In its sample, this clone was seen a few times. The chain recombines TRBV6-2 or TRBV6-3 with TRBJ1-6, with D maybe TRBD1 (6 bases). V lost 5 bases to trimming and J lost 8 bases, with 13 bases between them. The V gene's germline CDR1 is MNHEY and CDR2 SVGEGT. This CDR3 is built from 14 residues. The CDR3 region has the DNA TGTGCCAGCAGTCCCCAAGGACAGTATTCACCCCTCCACTTT. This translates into CASSPQGQYSPLHF.

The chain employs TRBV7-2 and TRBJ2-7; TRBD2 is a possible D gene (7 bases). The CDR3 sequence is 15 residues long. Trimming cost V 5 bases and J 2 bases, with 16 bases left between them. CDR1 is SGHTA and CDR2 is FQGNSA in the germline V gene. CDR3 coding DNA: TGTGCCAGCAGCCCAGAAGGGGGGGGGACCTACGAGCAGTACTTC. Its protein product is CASSPEGGGTYEQYF.

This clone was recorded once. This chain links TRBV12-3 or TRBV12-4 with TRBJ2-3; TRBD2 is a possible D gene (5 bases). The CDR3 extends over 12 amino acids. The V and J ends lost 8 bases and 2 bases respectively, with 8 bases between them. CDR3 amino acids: CASGEHTDTQYF. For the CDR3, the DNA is TGTGCCAGCGGGGAGCACACAGATACGCAGTATTTT.

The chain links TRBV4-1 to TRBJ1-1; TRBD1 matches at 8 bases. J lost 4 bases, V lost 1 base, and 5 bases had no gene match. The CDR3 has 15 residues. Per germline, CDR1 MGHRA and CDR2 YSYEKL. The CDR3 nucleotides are TGCGCCAGCAGCCAAGCGAGACAGGGGTTCACTGAAGCTTTCTTT. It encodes CASSQARQGFTEAFF.

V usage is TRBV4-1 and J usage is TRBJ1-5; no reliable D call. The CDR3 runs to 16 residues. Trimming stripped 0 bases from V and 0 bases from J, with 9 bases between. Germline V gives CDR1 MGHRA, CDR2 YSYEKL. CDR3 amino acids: CASSQEGDVSNQPQHF. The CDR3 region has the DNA TGCGCCAGCAGCCAAGAAGGAGACGTTAGCAATCAGCCCCAGCATTTT.

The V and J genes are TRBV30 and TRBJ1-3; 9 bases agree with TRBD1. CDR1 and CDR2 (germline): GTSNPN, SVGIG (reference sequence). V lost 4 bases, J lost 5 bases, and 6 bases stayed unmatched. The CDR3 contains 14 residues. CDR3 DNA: TGTGCCTGGACCCGGACAGGGGAGAGAAACACCATATATTTT. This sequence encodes CAWTRTGERNTIYF. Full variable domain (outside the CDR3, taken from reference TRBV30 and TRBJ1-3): SQTIHQWPATLVQPVGSPLSLECTVEGTSNPNLYWYRQAAGRGLQLLFYSVGIGQISSEVPQNLSASRPQDRQFILSSKKLLLSDSGFYLCAWTRTGERNTIYFGEGSWLTVV.

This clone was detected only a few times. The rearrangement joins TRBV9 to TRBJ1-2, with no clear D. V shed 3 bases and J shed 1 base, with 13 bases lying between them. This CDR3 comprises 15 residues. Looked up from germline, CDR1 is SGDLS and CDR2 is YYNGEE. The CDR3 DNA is TGTGCCAGCAGCGATTCAACGAGGATTAACTATGGCTACACCTTC. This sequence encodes CASSDSTRINYGYTF.

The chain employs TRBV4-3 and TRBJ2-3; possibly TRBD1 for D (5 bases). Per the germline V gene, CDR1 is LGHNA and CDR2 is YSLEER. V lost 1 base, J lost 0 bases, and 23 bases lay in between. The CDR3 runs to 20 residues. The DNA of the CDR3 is TGCGCCAGCAGCCAAGGGGTAAGGACAACGACCCTGATTAGCACAGATACGCAGTATTTT. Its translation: CASSQGVRTTTLISTDTQYF.

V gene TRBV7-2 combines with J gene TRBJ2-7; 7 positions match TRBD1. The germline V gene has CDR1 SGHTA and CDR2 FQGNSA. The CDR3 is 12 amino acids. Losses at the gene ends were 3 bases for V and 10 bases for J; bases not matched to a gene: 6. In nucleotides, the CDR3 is TGTGCCAGCAGCTTCGGGACAGAGAAACAGTACTTC. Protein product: CASSFGTEKQYF.

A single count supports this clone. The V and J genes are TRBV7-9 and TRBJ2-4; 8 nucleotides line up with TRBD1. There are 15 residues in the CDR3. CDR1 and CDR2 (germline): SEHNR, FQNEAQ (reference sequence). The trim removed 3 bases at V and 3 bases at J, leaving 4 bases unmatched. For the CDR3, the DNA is TGTGCCAGCAGCTTTACAGGGGGGAGCAAAAACATTCAGTACTTC. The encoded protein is CASSFTGGSKNIQYF.

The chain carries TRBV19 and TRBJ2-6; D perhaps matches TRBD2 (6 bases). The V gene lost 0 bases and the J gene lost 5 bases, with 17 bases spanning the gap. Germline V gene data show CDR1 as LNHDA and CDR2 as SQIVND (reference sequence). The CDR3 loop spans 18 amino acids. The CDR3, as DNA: TGTGCCAGTAGTATAGACGGCAGGGAGGCGGTTAGGGCCAACGTCCTGACTTTC. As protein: CASSIDGREAVRANVLTF. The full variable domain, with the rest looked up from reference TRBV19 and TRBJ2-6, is DGGITQSPKYLFRKEGQNVTLSCEQNLNHDAMYWYRQDPGQGLRLIYYSQIVNDFQKGDIAEGYSVSREKKESFPLTVTSAQKNPTAFYLCASSIDGREAVRANVLTFGAGSRLTVL.

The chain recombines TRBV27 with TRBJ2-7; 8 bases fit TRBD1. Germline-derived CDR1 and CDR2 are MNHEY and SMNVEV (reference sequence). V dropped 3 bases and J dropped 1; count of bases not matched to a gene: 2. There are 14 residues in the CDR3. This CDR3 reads CASSFQGASYEQYF. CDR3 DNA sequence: TGTGCCAGCAGTTTCCAGGGGGCATCCTACGAGCAGTACTTC.

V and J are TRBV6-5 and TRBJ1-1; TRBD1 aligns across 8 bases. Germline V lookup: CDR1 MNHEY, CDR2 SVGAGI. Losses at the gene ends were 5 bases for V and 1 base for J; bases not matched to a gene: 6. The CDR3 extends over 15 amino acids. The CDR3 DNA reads TGTGCCAGCAGTCCCACCGACAGGGGGAACACTGAAGCTTTCTTT. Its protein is CASSPTDRGNTEAFF.

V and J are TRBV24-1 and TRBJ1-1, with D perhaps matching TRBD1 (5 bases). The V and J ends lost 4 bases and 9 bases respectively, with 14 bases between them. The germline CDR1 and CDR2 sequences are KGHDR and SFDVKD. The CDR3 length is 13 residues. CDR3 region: CATSEGVSGKAFF. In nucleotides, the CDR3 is TGTGCCACCAGTGAAGGGGTTAGCGGAAAAGCTTTCTTT.

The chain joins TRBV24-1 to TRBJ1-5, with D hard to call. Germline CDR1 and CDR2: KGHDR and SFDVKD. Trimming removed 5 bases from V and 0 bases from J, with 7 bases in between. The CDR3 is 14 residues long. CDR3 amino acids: CATSAPYSNQPQHF. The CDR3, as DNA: TGTGCCACCAGTGCGCCCTATAGCAATCAGCCCCAGCATTTT.

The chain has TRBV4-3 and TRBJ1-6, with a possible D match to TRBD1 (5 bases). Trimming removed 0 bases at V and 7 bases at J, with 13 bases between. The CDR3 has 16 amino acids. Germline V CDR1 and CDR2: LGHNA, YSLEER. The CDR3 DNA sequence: TGCGCCAGCAGCCAAGATCCAGGGATAACGAATTCACCCCTCCACTTT. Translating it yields CASSQDPGITNSPLHF.

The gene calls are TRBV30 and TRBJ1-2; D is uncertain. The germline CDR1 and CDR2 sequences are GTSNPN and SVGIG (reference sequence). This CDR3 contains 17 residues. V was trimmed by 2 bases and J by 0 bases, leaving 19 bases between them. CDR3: CAWSPQRLFTSNYGYTF. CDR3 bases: TGTGCCTGGAGTCCCCAAAGACTATTCACTTCTAACTATGGCTACACCTTC.

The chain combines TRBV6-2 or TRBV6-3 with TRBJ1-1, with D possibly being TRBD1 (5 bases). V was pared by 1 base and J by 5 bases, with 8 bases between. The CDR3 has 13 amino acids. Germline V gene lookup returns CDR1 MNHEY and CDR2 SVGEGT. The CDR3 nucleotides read TGTGCCAGCAGTTACTACTACAGGACTGAAGCTTTCTTT. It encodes CASSYYYRTEAFF.